What follows is one T cell receptor (beta chain) and its context. As yet, its antigen is unknown. Deletions cut 2 bases from V and 0 bases from J, with 7 bases between. The length of the CDR3 is 13 residues. Germline CDR1 reads GTSNPN; CDR2 reads SVGIG (reference sequence). The sample comes from a study of shared clonotypes between healthy human individuals. Study-level points and caveats: It was anticipated that sequencing depth would influence how many clonotypes donors shared.

The table came from immunoSEQ multiplex PCR; TCRdb's copy has only in-frame clones and leaves some out. The repertoire includes 2,500,000 or so clones, under 95% of them detected once, and 0.37% sits in the top ten. The sequenced sample consisted of naive CD4+ T cells from PBMCs. Subset noted: CD45RA+ positively selected. The receptor comes from a young man in good health. Some clones in this sample may be carry-over from other donors' samples. V usage is TRBV30 and J usage is TRBJ1-2; no definite D call. CDR3 in DNA: TGTGCCTGGAGTCCCCAGTCTAACTATGGCTACACCTTC. Its translation: CAWSPQSNYGYTF.